This is a list of T cell receptor beta chains from one sample in a study of CD8+ T cells in alopecia areata. The method was immunoSEQ multiplex PCR; TCRdb's version includes in-frame clones alone and lacks a portion of them. The sample shows roughly 200,000 clones, 50% to 60% of them seen only once. Source: CD4+ T cells sorted from blood, taken at week 4, from a patient treated with tofacitinib. The receptors were sampled from a human donor with alopecia areata. Both conserved end residues are part of each CDR3. Each record gives: CDR3 protein, V gene.

CDR3aa: CSVDGPAGYTF
v_gene: TRBV29-1

CDR3aa: CASSLGRLAGALTETQYF
v_gene: TRBV5-4

CDR3aa: CASSSSLDRGRDGYTF
v_gene: TRBV5-1

CDR3aa: CASSRKTGSYEQYF
v_gene: TRBV6-6

CDR3aa: CASRPGTGNQPQHF
v_gene: TRBV4-1

CDR3aa: CSSLAGGTDTQYF
v_gene: TRBV29-1

CDR3aa: CASSKRLAGDEQFF
v_gene: TRBV5-1

CDR3aa: CASREAEPLGYGYTF
v_gene: TRBV6-1

CDR3aa: CSVVGQNYGYTF
v_gene: TRBV29-1

CDR3aa: CASSLGLLTETQYF
v_gene: TRBV5-1

CDR3aa: CASSPLTSGGEETQYF
v_gene: TRBV4-3

CDR3aa: CAWSLLGTYEQYF
v_gene: TRBV30

CDR3aa: CAIARADNSPLHF
v_gene: TRBV10-3

CDR3aa: CASSVGRVQETQYF
v_gene: TRBV9

CDR3aa: CASRQNTEAFF
v_gene: TRBV6-5

CDR3aa: CSARVEGGYTF
v_gene: TRBV20-1

CDR3aa: CASRLGGTEAFF
v_gene: TRBV6-6

CDR3aa: CASSSRSGRDSPLHF
v_gene: TRBV7-9

CDR3aa: CASSSLWGVGYGYTF
v_gene: TRBV7-9

CDR3aa: CAWSVPRTGPAFF
v_gene: TRBV30

CDR3aa: CASSFPTAAVQAFF
v_gene: TRBV5-6

CDR3aa: CASSQWLNTEAFF
v_gene: TRBV4-3

CDR3aa: CAWSRGRGTTYEQYF
v_gene: TRBV30

CDR3aa: CASRQQVIYNEQFF
v_gene: TRBV28

CDR3aa: CAISERGAGQTQHF
v_gene: TRBV10-3

CDR3aa: CASSLGQGPYNEQFF
v_gene: TRBV27

CDR3aa: CASSFGVRDSNQPQHF
v_gene: TRBV27

CDR3aa: CAISERAAYEQYF
v_gene: TRBV10-3

CDR3aa: CASSFSKNEQFF
v_gene: TRBV5-4

CDR3aa: CASSSRDRYVNEQFF
v_gene: TRBV5-1

CDR3aa: CSAEGAGYEQYF
v_gene: TRBV29-1

CDR3aa: CASSSFFGPPAQGLQFF
v_gene: TRBV5-6

CDR3aa: CASSWGEGGNEKLFF
v_gene: TRBV7-8

CDR3aa: CASSQGLGVRETQYF
v_gene: TRBV4-3

CDR3aa: CASSLDQEQYF
v_gene: TRBV7-9

CDR3aa: CASSVGDIQYF
v_gene: TRBV2

CDR3aa: CASSERPDAGYGYTF
v_gene: TRBV2